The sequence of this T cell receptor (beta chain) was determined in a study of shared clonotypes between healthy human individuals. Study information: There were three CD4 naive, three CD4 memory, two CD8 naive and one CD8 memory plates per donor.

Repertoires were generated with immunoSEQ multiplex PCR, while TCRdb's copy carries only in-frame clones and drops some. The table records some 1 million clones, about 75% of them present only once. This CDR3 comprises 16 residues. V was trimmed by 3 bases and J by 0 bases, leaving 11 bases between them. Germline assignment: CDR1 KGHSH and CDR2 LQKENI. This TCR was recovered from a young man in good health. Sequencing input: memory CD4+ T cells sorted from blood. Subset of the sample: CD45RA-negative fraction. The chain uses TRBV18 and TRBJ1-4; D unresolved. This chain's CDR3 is CASSPFGSTTNEKLFF. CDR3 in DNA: TGTGCCAGCTCACCTTTCGGGTCTACAACTAATGAAAAACTGTTTTTT.